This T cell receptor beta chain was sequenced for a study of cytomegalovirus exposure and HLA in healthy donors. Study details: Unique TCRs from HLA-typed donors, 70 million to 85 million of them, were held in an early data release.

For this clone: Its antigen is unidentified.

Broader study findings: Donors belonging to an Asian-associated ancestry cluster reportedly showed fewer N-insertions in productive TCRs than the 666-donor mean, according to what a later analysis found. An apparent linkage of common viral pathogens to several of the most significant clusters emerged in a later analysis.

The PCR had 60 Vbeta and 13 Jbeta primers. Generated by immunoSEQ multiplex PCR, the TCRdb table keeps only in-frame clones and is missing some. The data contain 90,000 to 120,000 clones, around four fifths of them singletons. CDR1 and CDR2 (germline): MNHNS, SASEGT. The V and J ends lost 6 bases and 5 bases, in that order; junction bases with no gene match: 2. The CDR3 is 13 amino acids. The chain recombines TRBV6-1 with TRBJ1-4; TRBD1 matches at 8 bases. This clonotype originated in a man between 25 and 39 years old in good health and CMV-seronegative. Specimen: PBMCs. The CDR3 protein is CASRTGANEKLFF. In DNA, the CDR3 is TGTGCCAGCAGGACAGGGGCAAATGAAAAACTGTTTTTT.